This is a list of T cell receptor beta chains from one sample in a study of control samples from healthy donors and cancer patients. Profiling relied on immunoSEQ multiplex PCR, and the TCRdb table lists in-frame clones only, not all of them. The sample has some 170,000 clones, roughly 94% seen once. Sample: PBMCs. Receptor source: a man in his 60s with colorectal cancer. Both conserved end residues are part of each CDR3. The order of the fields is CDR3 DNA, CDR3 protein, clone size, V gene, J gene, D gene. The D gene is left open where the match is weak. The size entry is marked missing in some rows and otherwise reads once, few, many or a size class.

CDR3nt: TGCAGCGTTGCCAGTGGCGCTGAGACCCAGTACTTC
CDR3aa: CSVASGAETQYF
abundance: once
v_gene: TRBV29-1
j_gene: TRBJ2-5
d_gene: -

CDR3nt: TGTGCCAGCAGTCAGACCGGGACAGGGCTAATAGATAATTCACCCCTCCACTTT
CDR3aa: CASSQTGTGLIDNSPLHF
abundance: -
v_gene: TRBV5-8
j_gene: TRBJ1-6
d_gene: TRBD1

CDR3nt: TGTGCCAGCAGTGAAACGGGCAGGTTCAATCAGCCCCAGCATTTT
CDR3aa: CASSETGRFNQPQHF
abundance: -
v_gene: TRBV6-1
j_gene: TRBJ1-5
d_gene: -

CDR3nt: TGTGCCAGCAGCTTGGGAACGCGCTCTGGGGCCAACGTCCTGACTTTC
CDR3aa: CASSLGTRSGANVLTF
abundance: -
v_gene: TRBV5-4
j_gene: TRBJ2-6
d_gene: -

CDR3nt: TGCGCCAGCAGCTTGTACGGGTGGGACAGCCTTAACTATGGCTACACCTTC
CDR3aa: CASSLYGWDSLNYGYTF
abundance: -
v_gene: TRBV5-1
j_gene: TRBJ1-2
d_gene: TRBD1

CDR3nt: TGTGCCAGCAGCTCGGACAGTCGCATCCACACTGAAGCTTTCTTT
CDR3aa: CASSSDSRIHTEAFF
abundance: -
v_gene: TRBV7-8
j_gene: TRBJ1-1
d_gene: -

CDR3nt: TGTGCCAGTAGTATAGAGGGCAGGCCCTACGAGCAGTACTTC
CDR3aa: CASSIEGRPYEQYF
abundance: -
v_gene: TRBV19
j_gene: TRBJ2-7
d_gene: -

CDR3nt: TGTGCCAGCAGCTTAGACGGTTCAGGACTCTATGGCTACACCTTC
CDR3aa: CASSLDGSGLYGYTF
abundance: -
v_gene: TRBV7-2
j_gene: TRBJ1-2
d_gene: -

CDR3nt: TGTGCCAGCAGCTTACTCGGCTCAGGGGCGGAGACCCAGTACTTC
CDR3aa: CASSLLGSGAETQYF
abundance: -
v_gene: TRBV11-2
j_gene: TRBJ2-5
d_gene: -

CDR3nt: TGTGCCAGCCGGGAATATTCCGTCTATGGCTACACCTTC
CDR3aa: CASREYSVYGYTF
abundance: -
v_gene: TRBV19
j_gene: TRBJ1-2
d_gene: -

CDR3nt: TGTGCCAGCAGCCCTGACCCCTTCGCAGGAGCTTTCTTT
CDR3aa: CASSPDPFAGAFF
abundance: -
v_gene: TRBV3-1/TRBV3-2
j_gene: TRBJ1-1
d_gene: -

CDR3nt: TGTGCCAGCAGCTACGGAAGGGCACCCTCTTCGACTGGCCAGCCCCAGCATTTT
CDR3aa: CASSYGRAPSSTGQPQHF
abundance: once
v_gene: TRBV7-9
j_gene: TRBJ1-5
d_gene: -

CDR3nt: TGTGCCACCAGGGGGACAGCTAGCACAGATACGCAGTATTTT
CDR3aa: CATRGTASTDTQYF
abundance: -
v_gene: TRBV24-1
j_gene: TRBJ2-3
d_gene: TRBD1